One T cell receptor beta chain is described in this entry. This clonotype was counted ten times or more. The specificity of this receptor is unknown. No qualities accompany the bases; no much larger clone lies one base away. The CDR3 sequence holds 15 residues, the cysteine and phenylalanine included. CDR3 DNA is the only sequence kept; it has 45 bases, read in frame from the first base. V is pruned by 7 bases and J by 0 bases, leaving 5 bases of the junction without a gene match. The germline V gene specifies MNHNS as CDR1 and SASEGT as CDR2. The data derive from a study of CD8+CD57+ T cells in acquired aplastic anemia (dated 2018 in TCRdb). General notes on the study: A mean of roughly 2.9 ug of DNA, ranging from roughly 0.19 to 27.4 ug, was extracted from sorted CD4+ and CD8+ cells. CD8+CD57+ expansion was defined as frequency above the mean frequency observed in healthy subjects.

Genomic DNA was used as template for profiling of TCR beta VDJ combinations and CDR3 sequences. An Illumina HiSeq 2000 was the platform used for TCR repertoire sequencing. The paper's processing steps were these. Repertoires were assessed using TRBV/TRBJ rearrangement plots, CDR3 size and DJ length profiles, and Simpson's diversity index. The most abundant DNA sequence in the deep sequencing data was taken as the immunodominant clone. CDR3 amino acid sequences were screened for sharing across subjects and compared with published repertoires and the VDJdb database. TCRdb itself trimmed the public reads at Q25 with fastp, ran MiXCR and retained productive beta chains. Rows matching on CDR3 protein sequence are summarized as one entry with the most common DNA and genes. It is TCRdb's table, rather than the study itself, that gives the V and J calls and clone size. A total of 150,000 to 200,000 distinct CDR3 sequences appear in this sample, around half of them only once. In total, the top ten clones hold over 0.95% of the sample.

General conclusions and limits of the study: Nearly 30 CD8+ CDR3 sequences were found in both patients and controls but appeared to be highly expressed in patients and within the immunodominant clones of the patients. CD8+ Simpson's diversity did not differ significantly between patients and healthy controls (P=0.060).

Flow cytometry had shown CD8+CD57+ cell expansion in the patients selected for sequencing. Every patient had a diagnosis of severe acquired aplastic anemia based on International Study of Aplastic Anemia and Agranulocytosis and Camitta criteria. No therapy had been received by the patients at the time of blood sampling. In this study, sorted CD4+ and CD8+ T cells from the blood of healthy subjects and of severe aplastic anemia patients had their TCR repertoires deep-sequenced. Patients were enrolled under clinicaltrials.gov protocols 00001620, 01623167, 00001397, 00071045, 00081523 and 00961064 in the USA. Ficoll-Paque density gradient centrifugation was used to isolate peripheral blood mononuclear cells. Before DNA extraction, CD4+ and CD8+ T cells were sorted with FACS or magnetic beads.

The sample comprised sorted CD4+, CD8+, or CD8+CD57+ T cells (not recorded which) from PBMCs. This TCR derives from a human donor with aplastic anemia. The sequence joins TRBV6-1 to TRBJ2-2; TRBD1 matches 7 bases in the middle. The CDR3 sequence is CASTKGQSNTGELFF. In nucleotide form, the sequence is TGTGCCAGCACCAAGGGACAGTCGAACACCGGGGAGCTGTTTTTT.